What follows describes a single TCR beta chain. What it binds is not known. PCR used 60 Vbeta primers and 13 Jbeta primers. Assay used: immunoSEQ multiplex PCR; TCRdb lists only in-frame clones, some missing. The table includes over 70,000 clones, roughly 66% detected once. These data come from a study of cytomegalovirus exposure and HLA in healthy donors. Findings and caveats of the study: CMV antigen specificity was confirmed in vitro for three CMV-associated chains.

The CDR3 consists of 15 residues. The V segment lost 2 bases and the J segment 0 bases; nucleotides outside the gene matches: 6. Looked up from germline, CDR1 is GTSNPN and CDR2 is SVGIG (reference sequence). The rearrangement links TRBV30 to TRBJ2-7; TRBD2 matches at 8 bases. The clonotype originates from a young man in good health and CMV-seronegative. The sequenced material came from PBMCs. CDR3 nucleotide sequence: TGTGCCTGGAGTCTGACTAGCGTAAGCTCCTACGAGCAGTACTTC. This translates into CAWSLTSVSSYEQYF.